Listed below are T cell receptor beta chains from one sample, sequenced in a study of blood T cell repertoires in COVID-19. Clones were sequenced by immunoSEQ multiplex PCR, and TCRdb holds only the in-frame ones, with some missing. Found here are 200,000 to 250,000 clones, more than 70% of them singletons; the top ten hold about 3.8%. The sample consisted of peripheral blood. The origin of the receptors is an elderly woman with acute or convalescent COVID-19. The CDR3 runs from the conserved cysteine through the conserved F or W. A D gene is named only where the DNA matches it firmly. Clone size is shown for a subset of rows, as once, few, many or a class of expanded clone.

J gene | clone size | D gene | V gene | CDR3 DNA | CDR3 protein
TRBJ1-5 | . | . | TRBV19 | TGTGCCAGTAGGGCCTTATCTCAGCCCCAGCATTTT | CASRALSQPQHF
TRBJ2-7 | . | . | TRBV18 | TGTGCCAGCTCACCCACGGAACCGGGCTCCTACGAGCAGTACTTC | CASSPTEPGSYEQYF
TRBJ2-3 | . | TRBD1 | TRBV2 | TGTGCCAGCAGTCTACAGGGGCTTAGCACAGATACGCAGTATTTT | CASSLQGLSTDTQYF
TRBJ1-1 | once | . | TRBV7-8 | TGTGCCAGCAGCTTCGACAGACAGCTTGAAGCTTTCTTT | CASSFDRQLEAFF
TRBJ1-2 | few | TRBD1 | TRBV7-8 | TGTGCCAGCAGCCCCAGGGGGCCCGGGGACTACACCTTC | CASSPRGPGDYTF
TRBJ2-3 | once | TRBD2 | TRBV15 | TGTGCCACCAGCAGAGTGGGGGGGACCCCAGATACGCAGTATTTT | CATSRVGGTPDTQYF
TRBJ1-1 | . | . | TRBV4-2 | TGTGCCAGCAGCCAAGAGCGGATAAACACTGAAGCTTTCTTT | CASSQERINTEAFF
TRBJ2-7 | . | TRBD1 | TRBV5-1 | TGCGCCAGCAGCCTGGACAGGGATCCCTACGAGCAGTACTTC | CASSLDRDPYEQYF
TRBJ1-2 | . | . | TRBV4-3 | TGCGCCAGCAGCCAAGATAGAGGGAACGGCTACACCTTC | CASSQDRGNGYTF
TRBJ2-3 | . | TRBD2 | TRBV11-3 | TGTGCCAGCAGCTTACGGCTAGCGGGGGAACTTAGCACAGATACGCAGTATTTT | CASSLRLAGELSTDTQYF
TRBJ2-5 | . | . | TRBV19 | TGTGCCAGTAATGACGTTAGGGGAGAGACCCAGTACTTC | CASNDVRGETQYF
TRBJ1-4 | once | . | TRBV2 | TGTGCCAGCAAAGGGACACCCGCGGCTAATGAAAAACTGTTTTTT | CASKGTPAANEKLFF
TRBJ2-5 | once | TRBD1 | TRBV11-3 | TGTGCCAGCAGCTTAGACGGACAGGGGACCGAGACCCAGTACTTC | CASSLDGQGTETQYF
TRBJ2-5 | once | . | TRBV5-1 | TGCGCCAGCAGCTTGGCCCAGGGAGGGGGAGAGACCCAGTACTTC | CASSLAQGGGETQYF
TRBJ1-5 | . | . | TRBV12-3/TRBV12-4 | TGTGCCAGCAGTTTGGGCAGCAATCAGCCCCAGCATTTT | CASSLGSNQPQHF
TRBJ2-2 | . | TRBD2 | TRBV30 | TGTGCCTGGAGTGTCCCGGGACTAGCGGGCACCGGGGAGCTGTTTTTT | CAWSVPGLAGTGELFF
TRBJ2-7 | . | . | TRBV5-6 | TGTGCCAGCAGCTTGGCTCCCAGCTCCTACGAGCAGTACTTC | CASSLAPSSYEQYF
TRBJ1-2 | . | . | TRBV7-9 | TGTGCCAGCAGAGCCGATTCGGATGGCTACACCTTC | CASRADSDGYTF
TRBJ1-2 | . | . | TRBV27 | TGTGCCAGCAGTTCCCACCGGGAATCCTATGGCTACACCTTC | CASSSHRESYGYTF
TRBJ1-6 | . | . | TRBV18 | TGTGCCAGCTCACTACTGACAGTGGGAACTTCACCCCTCCACTTT | CASSLLTVGTSPLHF
TRBJ1-3 | . | . | TRBV18 | TGTGCCAGCTCTTCCAGGCAGGGGAATGGAAACACCATATATTTT | CASSSRQGNGNTIYF
TRBJ1-6 | . | . | TRBV6-4 | TGTGCCAGCAGTGAGAGCAGGGATTCACCCCTCCACTTT | CASSESRDSPLHF
TRBJ1-1 | . | . | TRBV6-1 | TGTGCCAGCAGTGATATCGGGAGTGGAGCTTTCTTT | CASSDIGSGAFF
TRBJ2-1 | . | . | TRBV4-2 | TGTGCCAGCAGCCAAGATCCGCATAAGCCCTCCAGGGGCAATGAGCAGTTCTTC | CASSQDPHKPSRGNEQFF
TRBJ1-3 | . | . | TRBV28 | TGTGCCAGCAGTCTCACAGACCACTCTGGAAACACCATATATTTT | CASSLTDHSGNTIYF
TRBJ1-2 | . | TRBD1 | TRBV24-1 | TGTGCCACCAGTGACAGTTACAGGGGGGGCGGCTACACCTTC | CATSDSYRGGGYTF
TRBJ2-7 | many | . | TRBV7-9 | TGTGCCAGCAGGACAAATGAAGGGGGACAATACGAGCAGTACTTC | CASRTNEGGQYEQYF
TRBJ2-1 | once | . | TRBV5-4 | TGTGCCAGCAGCTTAGTACGCGGAAGGTACAATGAGCAGTTCTTC | CASSLVRGRYNEQFF
TRBJ1-2 | once | TRBD1 | TRBV5-1 | TGCGCCAGCAGCACGGGACAGAGGGGTGGCTACACCTTC | CASSTGQRGGYTF
TRBJ1-3 | . | TRBD1 | TRBV18 | TGTGCCAGCTCACCATCGGGGACAGCAATCGGAAACACCATATATTTT | CASSPSGTAIGNTIYF
TRBJ1-1 | . | . | TRBV10-3 | TGTGCCATCAGTGATGGAGGGACGTGGAACACTGAAGCTTTCTTT | CAISDGGTWNTEAFF
TRBJ1-2 | . | . | TRBV12-3/TRBV12-4 | TGTGCCAGCAGTTTAGCCCTGTCGGGCTACACCTTC | CASSLALSGYTF
TRBJ1-5 | once | TRBD1 | TRBV6-6 | TGTGCCAGCAGAGAACAGGGGCTCAATCAGCCCCAGCATTTT | CASREQGLNQPQHF
TRBJ1-1 | . | . | TRBV6-1 | TGTGCCAGCAGTGAGGACTCGTCTATAGGAGCTTTCTTT | CASSEDSSIGAFF
TRBJ1-2 | . | TRBD1 | TRBV18 | TGTGCCAGCTCACCGGCAGGACAGGGGCTCGGCTACACCTTC | CASSPAGQGLGYTF
TRBJ1-6 | . | . | TRBV6-6 | TGTGCCAGCAGTTACTCTGAGACAGTTGGCTCACCCCTCCACTTT | CASSYSETVGSPLHF
TRBJ2-7 | . | . | TRBV28 | TGTGCCACGACGGAGGGGCGCCCCGAGCAGTACTTC | CATTEGRPEQYF
TRBJ1-5 | . | . | TRBV29-1 | TGCAGCGTGGGGGAGGTTAATCAGCCCCAGCATTTT | CSVGEVNQPQHF
TRBJ2-1 | few | TRBD2 | TRBV6-2/TRBV6-3 | TGTGCCAGCAGTCGGGGAGCGGGGGGCCACAATGAGCAGTTCTTC | CASSRGAGGHNEQFF
TRBJ1-1 | . | . | TRBV11-3 | TGTGCCAGCAGCCAACAACAGAACACTGAAGCTTTCTTT | CASSQQQNTEAFF
TRBJ1-4 | . | . | TRBV7-2 | TGTGCCAGCAGCCTGGGGAGTGGAGGTGAAAAACTGTTTTTT | CASSLGSGGEKLFF
TRBJ1-5 | . | . | TRBV19 | TGTGCCAGTAGTATCCAAGACAGCGGGAATCAGCCCCAGCATTTT | CASSIQDSGNQPQHF
TRBJ2-1 | . | . | TRBV16 | TGTGCCAGCAGCCAATCAGGCCAGGGCGTTTACAATGAGCAGTTCTTC | CASSQSGQGVYNEQFF
TRBJ1-2 | . | . | TRBV6-2/TRBV6-3 | TGTGCCAGCAGTTACTCGAGCGGGCCTGGCTACACCTTC | CASSYSSGPGYTF
TRBJ1-1 | . | . | TRBV6-5 | TGTGCCAGCATTGCGGGGGGGAAGGTGAACACTGAAGCTTTCTTT | CASIAGGKVNTEAFF
TRBJ2-3 | . | TRBD1 | TRBV15 | TGTGCCACCAGCACCCGACAGGGGGGCGATACGCAGTATTTT | CATSTRQGGDTQYF
TRBJ1-2 | . | . | TRBV7-8 | TGTGCCAGCAGCCCCCGTTATATATCTAACTATGGCTACACCTTC | CASSPRYISNYGYTF
TRBJ1-3 | . | . | TRBV18 | TGTGCCAGCTCACCAAGGCAGGGTTCTGGAAACACCATATATTTT | CASSPRQGSGNTIYF
TRBJ2-1 | . | . | TRBV19 | TGTGCCAGTAAGCGCCGGGGGAGTGGGAATGAGCAGTTCTTC | CASKRRGSGNEQFF
TRBJ2-1 | . | . | TRBV7-3 | TGTGCCAGCAGCTTATACGTAACGAGCTCCTACAATGAGCAGTTCTTC | CASSLYVTSSYNEQFF
TRBJ2-7 | once | TRBD1 | TRBV2 | TGTGCCAGCCAAGTTGGACAGGGGGGCGACATCTCCTACGAGCAGTACTTC | CASQVGQGGDISYEQYF
TRBJ1-2 | . | TRBD1 | TRBV5-8 | TGTGCCAGCAGCTTGGGCAGGGGGCCGTCAGGCTACACCTTC | CASSLGRGPSGYTF
TRBJ1-4 | . | TRBD1 | TRBV6-1 | TGTGCCAGCAGTGAAACAGGGGGAGCAACTAATGAAAAACTGTTTTTT | CASSETGGATNEKLFF
TRBJ2-1 | . | TRBD1 | TRBV6-6 | TGTGCCAGCATTACCGGGACAGGGCTTTACAATGAGCAGTTCTTC | CASITGTGLYNEQFF